This is a list of T cell receptor beta chains from one sample in a study of early T cells in non-severe SARS-CoV-2 infection. TCRdb fed the 5' RACE reads into MiXCR, producing one record per CDR3 protein. This sample yields under 95,000 distinct CDR3 sequences, of which under 15% are seen a single time; less than 6% belongs to the top ten. Sequencing was done on a sample of whole blood. The receptors here all came from an adult who was a healthcare worker with PCR-confirmed SARS-CoV-2 infection or an uninfected control (not recorded which). Both conserved end residues are part of each CDR3. The D gene is left open where the match is weak. Not every row has a clone size; where given, it reads once, few, many or a size class.

D	V	size	J	CDR3	DNA
NA	TRBV11-2	few	TRBJ2-1	CASSSEGMGKFF	TGTGCCAGCAGCTCAGAAGGGATGGGAAAGTTCTTC
NA	TRBV28	NA	TRBJ2-1	CASGGRFF	TGTGCCAGCGGGGGGAGGTTCTTC
NA	TRBV6-2/TRBV6-3	few	TRBJ2-1	CASSHPDVNEQFF	TGTGCCAGCAGTCACCCGGATGTGAATGAGCAGTTCTTC
NA	TRBV3-1	NA	TRBJ1-2	CASSQVLASGNGYTF	TGTGCCAGCAGCCAGGTTTTGGCGTCAGGAAATGGCTACACCTTC
NA	TRBV5-1	NA	TRBJ2-3	CASRELAPTDTQYF	TGCGCCAGCAGAGAGCTAGCCCCCACAGATACGCAGTATTTT
TRBD2	TRBV2	few	TRBJ2-5	CASSEIAGGGEETQYF	TGTGCCAGCAGTGAAATAGCGGGAGGTGGAGAAGAGACCCAGTACTTC
NA	TRBV28	NA	TRBJ2-5	CASRREETQYF	TGTGCCAGCAGGAGGGAAGAGACCCAGTACTTC
NA	TRBV19	NA	TRBJ2-5	CASSRGGQETQYF	TGTGCCAGTAGTAGAGGAGGTCAAGAGACCCAGTACTTC
TRBD1	TRBV6-1	many	TRBJ2-7	CASSTTGGRAYEQYF	TGTGCCAGCAGTACAACAGGGGGACGTGCCTACGAGCAGTACTTC
TRBD1	TRBV27	few	TRBJ1-6	CASRLSEGQGYSPLHF	TGTGCCAGCAGACTATCGGAGGGACAGGGATATTCACCCCTCCACTTT
TRBD2	TRBV10-3	NA	TRBJ2-3	CAISVGGLATDTQYF	TGTGCCATCAGTGTGGGGGGACTAGCGACAGATACGCAGTATTTT
TRBD2	TRBV6-4	NA	TRBJ2-1	CASSELAGGGHEQFF	TGTGCCAGCAGTGAACTAGCGGGAGGCGGTCATGAGCAGTTCTTC
NA	TRBV6-1	NA	TRBJ2-7	CASSERGYEQYF	TGTGCCAGCAGCGAGAGGGGATACGAGCAGTACTTC
NA	TRBV28	NA	TRBJ2-3	CASNSRRGVGTDTQYF	TGTGCCAGCAACTCGAGGAGGGGGGTCGGGACAGATACGCAGTATTTT
TRBD1	TRBV5-1	few	TRBJ2-7	CASSLRQGASEQYF	TGCGCCAGCAGCTTGAGACAGGGGGCGAGCGAGCAGTACTTC
NA	TRBV3-1	few	TRBJ2-3	CASSPEPEGRDTQYF	TGTGCCAGCAGCCCAGAGCCGGAGGGCAGAGATACGCAGTATTTT